This is a list of T cell receptor beta chains from one sample in a study of T cell responses to AZD1222 COVID-19 vaccine. Measured with immunoSEQ multiplex PCR; TCRdb has only the in-frame clones, and not every one. The sample has around 80,000 clones; more than 85% are singletons. The source material was peripheral blood, sampled 28 days after the second AZD1222 dose. These TCRs come from an adult who received the AZD1222 COVID-19 vaccine. Both conserved end residues are part of each CDR3.

v_call,cdr3_aa
TRBV4-1,CASSEGNTGELFF
TRBV7-9,CASSLEEGNEQFF
TRBV19,CASSIRGLAVDEQFF
TRBV27,CASHQTDTQYF
TRBV10-3,CAISTRQDGTEAFF
TRBV27,CASRGQGAGQPQHF
TRBV10-3,CAISESAGRNNQPQHF
TRBV7-6,CASGSRDRGQETQYF
TRBV27,CASSFRSDRNTEAFF
TRBV24-1,CATSDQGQGGNIQYF
TRBV11-3,CASSYRLADYNEQFF
TRBV7-9,CASSSSTEPYEQYF
TRBV29-1,CSVVTGGSSGYTF
TRBV19,CASSAGQNYGYTF
TRBV19,CASKLTDYTF
TRBV9,CASSPGTVDQPQHF
TRBV6-6,CASSPSGGYNEQFF
TRBV28,CASSLPGTGRAFF
TRBV28,CASSRTGGYQFRPDSGNTIYF
TRBV9,CASSVGHGRPLSDEQFF
TRBV2,CASSPDLGNQPQHF
TRBV27,CASSLLVGGTEAFF
TRBV5-1,CASSLEVGRVEFF
TRBV5-1,CASSFVGGHTGELFF
TRBV30,CAWSVGRSGYEQFF
TRBV29-1,CSVLRTSEAFF
TRBV7-9,CASSASRSSYNEQFF
TRBV19,CASGAAPYEQYF
TRBV6-5,CASSLTGGSYEQYF
TRBV28,CASSPPAGSTEAFF
TRBV5-1,CASSSGLAGSYNEQFF
TRBV28,CASGSIGEAFF
TRBV6-2/TRBV6-3,CASSSMGTSYNEQFF
TRBV10-2,CASSGSAGGVGELFF
TRBV6-5,CASSYWGSDEQYF
TRBV28,CASSSRANTIYF
TRBV18,CASSPQGGGQNEQFF
TRBV27,CASVLGLDPEDLYEQYF
TRBV7-3,CASSFSSGRVWDTGELFF